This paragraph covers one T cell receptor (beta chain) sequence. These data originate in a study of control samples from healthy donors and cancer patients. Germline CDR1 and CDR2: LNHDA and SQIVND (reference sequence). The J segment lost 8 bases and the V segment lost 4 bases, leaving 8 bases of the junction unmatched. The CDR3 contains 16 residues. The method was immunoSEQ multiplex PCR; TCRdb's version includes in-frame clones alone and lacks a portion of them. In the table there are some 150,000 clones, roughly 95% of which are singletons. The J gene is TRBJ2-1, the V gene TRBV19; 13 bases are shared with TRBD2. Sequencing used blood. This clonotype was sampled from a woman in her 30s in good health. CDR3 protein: CASSTVLAGGRDEQFF. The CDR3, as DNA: TGTGCCAGTAGTACGGTACTAGCGGGGGGGCGCGATGAGCAGTTCTTC.